The 24 T cell receptor beta chains below all came from one sample that was sequenced in a study of blood T cell repertoires in COVID-19. The assay was immunoSEQ multiplex PCR, and TCRdb's table has in-frame clones only and misses some. Of about 260,000 clones detected, roughly 86% appear once; the ten largest clones hold around 5%. The material sequenced was peripheral blood. The receptors shown here come from a woman in her sixties or seventies with COVID-19, enrolled during active disease.

The rearrangement links TRBV6-5 to TRBJ1-2; D uncertain. Trimming took off 8 bases at V and 7 bases at J, with 23 bases between the two ends. Germline CDR1 is MNHEY and CDR2 is SVGAGI. This CDR3 is built from 15 residues. CDR3 region: CASDPATITNPGYTF. CDR3 nucleotides: TGTGCCAGCGATCCCGCCACTATAACAAATCCTGGCTACACCTTC.

The CDR3 nucleotides read TGTGCCAGCAGCCAAGACAGTAGCAATCAGCCCCAGCATTTT. Residues: CASSQDSSNQPQHF. The chain uses TRBV28 and TRBJ1-5; D might be TRBD1 (5 bases). CDR1 is MDHEN and CDR2 is SYDVKM in the germline V gene. The CDR3 contains 14 residues. V lost 6 bases to trimming and J lost 0 bases, with 9 bases between them.

The gene calls are TRBV6-2 or TRBV6-3 and TRBJ2-7; 7 bases line up with TRBD1. CDR1 MNHEY and CDR2 SVGEGT come from the germline V gene. The J segment lost 10 bases and the V segment lost 2 bases, leaving 11 bases of the junction unmatched. This CDR3 has 14 residues. The CDR3 reads CASSYRGGALYQYF. CDR3 nucleotide sequence: TGTGCCAGCAGTTACCGAGGGGGCGCACTATATCAGTACTTC.

The chain combines TRBV6-2 or TRBV6-3 with TRBJ1-2; 7 bases agree with TRBD1. Germline lookup yields CDR1 MNHEY and CDR2 SVGEGT. The V and J ends lost 0 bases and 7 bases, in that order; junction bases with no gene match: 8. This CDR3 has 15 residues. The chain's CDR3 is CASSYSPGTVSGYTF. The DNA for the CDR3 is TGTGCCAGCAGTTACTCACCCGGGACAGTAAGTGGCTACACCTTC.

As DNA, the CDR3 is TGCAGTGCTAGTGGCGCCAGGACTCCGACCACCGGGGAGCTGTTTTTT. This sequence encodes CSASGARTPTTGELFF. The rearrangement links TRBV20-1 to TRBJ2-2; perhaps TRBD2 as D (5 bases). V shed 3 bases and J shed 4 bases, with 18 bases lying between them. The CDR3 covers 16 residues. Germline CDR1 and CDR2: DFQATT and SNEGSKA (reference sequence).

This chain uses TRBV12-3 or TRBV12-4 with TRBJ2-1, with TRBD2 matching 7 bases. The CDR3 has 13 amino acids. The V and J ends lost 4 bases and 8 bases, in that order; junction bases with no gene match: 5. The DNA of the CDR3 is TGTGCCAGCAGTTCATCGACTAGCCATGAGCAGTTCTTC. This sequence encodes CASSSSTSHEQFF.

This rearrangement joins TRBV29-1 to TRBJ2-7, with TRBD1 identical over 7 bases. CDR1 is SQVTM and CDR2 is ANQGSEA in the germline V gene. The CDR3 covers 12 residues. With 4 bases clipped from V and 3 bases from J, the junction kept 3 bases outside the gene matches. The CDR3 DNA reads TGCAGCGTTGGGGCAGGGGGCTACGAGCAGTACTTC. Translation: CSVGAGGYEQYF.

This clone was detected only a few times. V gene TRBV6-2 or TRBV6-3 combines with J gene TRBJ2-1; possibly TRBD2 for D (5 bases). V lost 6 bases, J lost 1 base, and 13 bases lay in between. The germline V gene has CDR1 MNHEY and CDR2 SVGEGT. CDR3 length: 15 residues. The CDR3 reads CASSLLGRSYNEQFF. The CDR3 nucleotides read TGTGCCAGCAGCCTACTGGGGAGATCCTACAATGAGCAGTTCTTC.

The chain is built from TRBV7-9 and TRBJ2-4, with 8 bases matching TRBD1. The CDR3 is made up of 15 amino acids. With V trimmed by 5 bases and J by 0 bases, 3 bases remained unmatched. The V gene's germline CDR1 is SEHNR and CDR2 FQNEAQ (reference sequence). The CDR3 loop reads CASSTGGLAKNIQYF. The CDR3 nucleotides are TGTGCCAGCAGCACAGGGGGACTAGCCAAAAACATTCAGTACTTC.

The V and J genes are TRBV19 and TRBJ1-5; TRBD1 aligns across 9 bases. The germline CDR1 and CDR2 sequences are LNHDA and SQIVND (reference sequence). The CDR3 covers 14 residues. V trimming: 7 bases; J trimming: 3 bases; junction bases outside the gene matches: 4. CDR3 sequence (DNA): TGTGCCAGTATGGGACAGGGTTCCAATCAGCCCCAGCATTTT. It codes for CASMGQGSNQPQHF.

The V call is TRBV15, the J call TRBJ1-2; TRBD1 is a possible D gene (5 bases). Trimming removed 0 bases from V and 4 bases from J, with 12 bases in between. The CDR3 extends over 15 amino acids. Germline values: CDR1 LNHNV, CDR2 YYDKDF (reference sequence). The CDR3 region is CATSRDIRQGYGYTF. The DNA for the CDR3 is TGTGCCACCAGCAGAGATATACGGCAGGGCTATGGCTACACCTTC.

The chain links TRBV29-1 to TRBJ2-3, with a weak D call TRBD2 (7 bases). CDR1 and CDR2 (germline): SQVTM, ANQGSEA. The CDR3 spans 14 residues. V lost 7 bases and J lost 6, with 20 bases in between. The CDR3 spells CSATLRGGPDTQYF. DNA of the CDR3: TGCAGCGCGACCTTAAGGGGGGGGCCGGATACGCAGTATTTT.

The V call is TRBV14, the J call TRBJ2-1; 7 bases fit TRBD2. The CDR3 totals 16 residues. In germline, CDR1 is SGHDN, CDR2 FVKESK. The trim removed 5 bases at V and 10 bases at J, leaving 17 bases unmatched. Here the CDR3 DNA reads TGTGCCAGCAGCTCTCTGGGGGGGTTCGCTTACAGAGAGCAGTTCTTC. This gives the protein CASSSLGGFAYREQFF.

The chain carries TRBV10-3 and TRBJ1-4, with D perhaps TRBD1 (5 bases). The CDR3 sequence is 18 residues long. The germline CDR1 and CDR2 sequences are ENHRY and SYGVKD. Trimming removed 0 bases at V and 6 bases at J, with 20 bases between. CDR3 loop: CAISESAPGGGVDEKLFF. The DNA for the CDR3 is TGTGCCATCAGTGAGTCGGCCCCCGGCGGGGGGGTTGATGAAAAACTGTTTTTT.

The chain is built from TRBV30 and TRBJ1-1; TRBD1 might be the D (6 bases). The V gene's germline CDR1 is GTSNPN and CDR2 SVGIG (reference sequence). The V and J ends lost 2 bases and 4 bases respectively, with 8 bases between them. This CDR3 has 12 residues. The CDR3 DNA is TGTGCCTGGAGTAGCAGGGGCACTGAAGCTTTCTTT. This codes for CAWSSRGTEAFF. Full variable domain (outside the CDR3, taken from reference TRBV30 and TRBJ1-1): SQTIHQWPATLVQPVGSPLSLECTVEGTSNPNLYWYRQAAGRGLQLLFYSVGIGQISSEVPQNLSASRPQDRQFILSSKKLLLSDSGFYLCAWSSRGTEAFFGQGTRLTVV.

The V call is TRBV4-2, the J call TRBJ2-5, with 10 bases lining up with TRBD2. The J segment lost 1 base and the V segment lost 10 bases, leaving 15 bases of the junction unmatched. Germline V gene sequence: CDR1 LGHNA, CDR2 YNFKEQ. CDR3 size: 17 residues. The CDR3 nucleotides are TGTGCCATTCCTCCTAGCGGGAGATTCCGGCGCCAAGAGACCCAGTACTTC. The encoded protein is CAIPPSGRFRRQETQYF.

The rearrangement uses TRBV30 and TRBJ2-3; TRBD2 agrees at 12 bases. V lost 0 bases, J lost 5 bases, and 6 bases stayed unmatched. Per germline, CDR1 GTSNPN and CDR2 SVGIG (reference sequence). The CDR3 is 16 residues long. CDR3 in amino acids: CAWSVELAGGGDTQYF. Written as DNA, the CDR3 is TGTGCCTGGAGTGTGGAACTAGCGGGAGGTGGAGATACGCAGTATTTT.

V gene TRBV7-9 combines with J gene TRBJ1-2; D is unresolved. Germline CDR1 SEHNR, CDR2 FQNEAQ (reference sequence). The CDR3 totals 15 residues. V was cut by 5 bases and J by 2 bases, with 15 bases left in between. DNA for the CDR3: TGTGCCAGCAGCCCCTCGGGGTCGGGGAACTATGGCTACACCTTC. Its protein product is CASSPSGSGNYGYTF.

V and J are TRBV9 and TRBJ2-5, with 7 bases identical to TRBD2. The CDR3 is made up of 14 amino acids. V gave up 2 bases and J gave up 1 base; unmatched junction bases: 2. Germline V gene sequence: CDR1 SGDLS, CDR2 YYNGEE. CDR3 sequence (DNA): TGTGCCAGCAGCGTGGGACTAAGCCAAGAGACCCAGTACTTC. Its translation is CASSVGLSQETQYF.

This chain uses TRBV3-1 (or the pseudogene TRBV3-2) with TRBJ1-2; D may be TRBD1 (5 bases). Trimming pared 2 bases from V and 8 bases from J, leaving 12 bases between. CDR3 length equals 13 residues. The germline V gene encodes CDR1 LGHDT and CDR2 YNNKEL (reference sequence). DNA for the CDR3: TGTGCCAGCAGCCAAACTGGGGGGAGCGGCTACACCTTC. It encodes CASSQTGGSGYTF.

This clone was counted a single time. V gene TRBV11-2 combines with J gene TRBJ2-3; D possibly corresponds to TRBD2 (6 bases). The V gene's germline CDR1 is SGHAT and CDR2 FQNNGV. The CDR3 totals 16 residues. Deletions cut 5 bases from V and 0 bases from J, with 15 bases between. The DNA of the CDR3 is TGTGCCAGCAGCATGCTGGCGGGGCCTAGCACAGATACGCAGTATTTT. This codes for CASSMLAGPSTDTQYF.

The V and J genes are TRBV24-1 and TRBJ1-1, with D possibly matching TRBD1 (5 bases). The CDR3 contains 16 residues. Trimming shortened V by 5 bases and J by 4 bases, and 19 bases separated the two germline ends. Germline lookup yields CDR1 KGHDR and CDR2 SFDVKD. This chain's CDR3 is CATSGAHVGGITEAFF. CDR3 DNA sequence: TGTGCCACCAGTGGGGCACATGTTGGGGGGATCACTGAAGCTTTCTTT.

The genes are TRBV6-5 and TRBJ2-7; 10 bases align to TRBD1. Germline values: CDR1 MNHEY, CDR2 SVGAGI. Losses at the gene ends were 6 bases for V and 3 bases for J; bases not matched to a gene: 8. This CDR3 comprises 15 residues. The CDR3 nucleotides read TGTGCCAGCAGCTCCGGGACAGGGGCTTTCTACGAGCAGTACTTC. This codes for CASSSGTGAFYEQYF.

V is TRBV7-2 and J is TRBJ2-2, with TRBD2 as a possible D gene (7 bases). The ends were cut back, 2 bases at V and 7 bases at J, with 8 bases in the middle. The CDR3 runs 13 residues. Germline V lookup: CDR1 SGHTA, CDR2 FQGNSA. CDR3 loop: CASSLRGGGELFF. The DNA of the CDR3 is TGTGCCAGCAGCTTAAGGGGGGGCGGGGAGCTGTTTTTT.